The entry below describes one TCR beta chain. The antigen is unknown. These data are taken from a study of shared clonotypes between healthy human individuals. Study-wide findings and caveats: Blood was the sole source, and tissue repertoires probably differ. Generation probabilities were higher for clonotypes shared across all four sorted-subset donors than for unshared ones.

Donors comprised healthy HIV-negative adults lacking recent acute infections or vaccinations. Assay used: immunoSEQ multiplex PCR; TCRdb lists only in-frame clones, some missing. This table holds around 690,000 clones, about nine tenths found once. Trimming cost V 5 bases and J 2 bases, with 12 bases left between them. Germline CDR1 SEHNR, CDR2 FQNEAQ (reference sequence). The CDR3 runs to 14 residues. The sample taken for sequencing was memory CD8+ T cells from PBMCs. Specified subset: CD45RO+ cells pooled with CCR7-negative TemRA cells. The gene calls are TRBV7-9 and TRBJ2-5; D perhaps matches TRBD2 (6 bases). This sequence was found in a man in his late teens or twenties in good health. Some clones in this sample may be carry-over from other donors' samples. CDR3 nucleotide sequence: TGTGCCAGCAGCCTCAGGGAGGCACAAGAGACCCAGTACTTC. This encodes CASSLREAQETQYF.